The rows below give T cell receptor beta chains drawn from one sample of a study of blood T cell repertoires in COVID-19. Profiled with immunoSEQ multiplex PCR; TCRdb holds only in-frame clones, not every one. Here the sample spans about 260,000 clones, approximately 89% being singletons. The specimen sequenced was PBMCs or T cells enriched from blood (not recorded which). The receptors stem from a woman aged 35 to 49 who had been exposed to COVID-19. Each CDR3 is given with its conserved first and last residue. Fields, in order: D gene, J gene, clone size, V gene, CDR3 protein, CDR3 DNA. The D gene is left open where the match is weak. Rows give clone size only sometimes, using once, few, many, or a class for an expanded clone.

- TRBJ1-2 few TRBV18 CASSPTGGDDYGYTF TGTGCCAGCTCACCGACGGGGGGGGATGACTATGGCTACACCTTC
TRBD1 TRBJ1-4 - TRBV11-2 CASGLGTGGTLNEKLFF TGTGCCAGCGGTCTCGGGACAGGGGGCACCCTTAATGAAAAACTGTTTTTT
- TRBJ2-3 few TRBV11-2 CASSPVLSTDTQYF TGTGCCAGCAGCCCGGTTCTTAGCACAGATACGCAGTATTTT
TRBD1 TRBJ2-7 - TRBV3-1/TRBV3-2 CASSQGDRRVQYF TGTGCCAGCAGCCAGGGGGACAGGCGGGTGCAGTACTTC
- TRBJ2-7 - TRBV5-4 CASSPREGVSYEQYF TGTGCCAGCAGTCCACGCGAGGGGGTTTCCTACGAGCAGTACTTC
- TRBJ1-1 - TRBV24-1 CATSPSGEITEAFF TGTGCCACCAGTCCCTCAGGGGAGATCACTGAAGCTTTCTTT
TRBD2 TRBJ2-1 - TRBV12-3/TRBV12-4 CASSSGGGAVFF TGTGCCAGCAGTTCGGGAGGGGGGGCGGTGTTCTTC
- TRBJ2-5 - TRBV9 CASSVMGGFQETQYF TGTGCCAGCAGCGTGATGGGAGGCTTCCAAGAGACCCAGTACTTC
- TRBJ1-5 - TRBV28 CASQGPISNQPQHF TGTGCCAGCCAGGGGCCGATTAGCAATCAGCCCCAGCATTTT
- TRBJ1-2 - TRBV6-5 CASSYTHNYGYTF TGTGCCAGCAGTTACACACATAACTATGGCTACACCTTC
TRBD1 TRBJ1-5 once TRBV13 CASSRTGRQPQHF TGTGCCAGCAGCCGGACAGGGAGACAGCCCCAGCATTTT
TRBD1 TRBJ2-7 once TRBV6-5 CASSPRDRAYEQYF TGTGCCAGCAGTCCTCGGGACAGGGCATACGAGCAGTACTTC
- TRBJ2-3 - TRBV2 CASRGDSNTQYF TGTGCCAGCAGGGGGGACTCGAATACGCAGTATTTT
TRBD2 TRBJ2-1 - TRBV27 CATATSGLYNEQFF TGTGCCACCGCGACTAGCGGACTTTACAATGAGCAGTTCTTC
- TRBJ2-6 - TRBV30 CAWSPGLSSGANVLTF TGTGCCTGGAGCCCAGGCTTGTCCTCTGGGGCCAACGTCCTGACTTTC
TRBD1 TRBJ1-4 - TRBV19 CASSRPDRVPEKLFF TGTGCCAGTAGTAGGCCTGACAGGGTCCCTGAAAAACTGTTTTTT
- TRBJ1-2 - TRBV19 CASSFAGQSFGYTF TGTGCCAGTAGTTTTGCAGGGCAATCTTTCGGCTACACCTTC
TRBD2 TRBJ2-1 - TRBV19 CASSKWAGGYNEQFF TGTGCCAGTAGTAAGTGGGCGGGAGGATACAATGAGCAGTTCTTC
- TRBJ1-1 - TRBV7-8 CASSEDMDTEAFF TGTGCCAGCAGCGAAGACATGGACACTGAAGCTTTCTTT
- TRBJ2-1 once TRBV19 CASSISDYNEQFF TGTGCCAGTAGTATTTCAGACTACAATGAGCAGTTCTTC
- TRBJ1-1 - TRBV4-1 CASSHGGAGTEAFF TGCGCCAGCAGCCACGGGGGGGCGGGAACTGAAGCTTTCTTT
TRBD1 TRBJ1-4 - TRBV28 CASSPQQGILFF TGTGCCAGCAGTCCTCAACAGGGGATACTGTTTTTT
- TRBJ1-4 - TRBV27 CASSLHVGREDEKLFF TGTGCCAGCAGTTTACATGTGGGCAGGGAGGATGAAAAACTGTTTTTT
TRBD1 TRBJ1-1 few TRBV6-4 CASSETGVSTEAFF TGTGCCAGCAGTGAAACAGGGGTGAGCACTGAAGCTTTCTTT
- TRBJ2-1 few TRBV5-5 CASSYSGTSSFNEQFF TGTGCCAGCAGCTATTCCGGGACTTCAAGTTTTAATGAGCAGTTCTTC
- TRBJ1-2 - TRBV28 CASGAQGPSIYGYTF TGTGCCAGCGGGGCACAGGGCCCTTCCATCTATGGCTACACCTTC
- TRBJ1-5 few TRBV5-1 CASSFTAGQQPQHF TGCGCCAGCAGCTTTACGGCAGGGCAACAGCCCCAGCATTTT
TRBD2 TRBJ2-1 - TRBV18 CASSPTGLAGGFTSYNEQFF TGTGCCAGCTCACCAACGGGACTAGCGGGAGGGTTCACATCCTACAATGAGCAGTTCTTC
TRBD1 TRBJ2-3 - TRBV19 CATLKTEGQGSPTQYF TGTGCCACCCTAAAAACGGAGGGACAGGGGTCGCCTACGCAGTATTTT
- TRBJ1-1 few TRBV10-3 CAISRAGNTEAFF TGTGCCATCAGTCGTGCAGGGAACACTGAAGCTTTCTTT
TRBD1 TRBJ1-4 - TRBV29-1 CSVGGQGGEKLFF TGCAGCGTTGGGGGACAGGGAGGTGAAAAACTGTTTTTT
TRBD1 TRBJ1-3 - TRBV4-2 CASSREGQGRSGNTIYF TGTGCCAGCAGCCGAGAGGGACAGGGCCGGTCTGGAAACACCATATATTTT
- TRBJ1-2 - TRBV6-6 CASSLLGQDHGYTF TGTGCCAGCAGTTTACTAGGGCAGGACCATGGCTACACCTTC
- TRBJ2-7 - TRBV12-3/TRBV12-4 CASSRGGEQYF TGTGCCAGCTCTCGAGGGGGCGAGCAGTACTTC
- TRBJ1-5 - TRBV18 CASSPWGGGLSNQPQHF TGTGCCAGCTCACCATGGGGGGGTGGCTTAAGCAATCAGCCCCAGCATTTT
TRBD2 TRBJ2-3 - TRBV11-3 CASSLNPSGRTDTQYF TGTGCCAGCAGCTTAAATCCTAGCGGCCGCACAGATACGCAGTATTTT
- TRBJ2-1 once TRBV9 CASSVSLDSPYNEQFF TGTGCCAGCAGCGTTTCCCTAGACAGCCCCTACAATGAGCAGTTCTTC
TRBD1 TRBJ1-5 once TRBV27 CASSLWGQGLNQPQHF TGTGCCAGCAGTTTATGGGGACAGGGACTAAATCAGCCCCAGCATTTT
- TRBJ1-2 - TRBV23-1 CASSQSGLPNYGYTF TGCGCCAGCAGTCAATCGGGACTTCCTAACTATGGCTACACCTTC
TRBD2 TRBJ2-7 few TRBV6-2/TRBV6-3 CASSSRGDSYEQYF TGTGCCAGCAGTTCTCGGGGGGACTCCTACGAGCAGTACTTC
TRBD1 TRBJ1-1 - TRBV7-2 CASSFGQGEEAFF TGTGCCAGCAGCTTCGGACAGGGCGAGGAAGCTTTCTTT
- TRBJ2-2 - TRBV7-2 CASSLANSGTLNTGELFF TGTGCCAGCAGCTTAGCGAACTCCGGGACACTGAACACCGGGGAGCTGTTTTTT
TRBD2 TRBJ2-1 - TRBV9 CASSPSVTQGGEQFF TGTGCCAGCAGCCCCTCCGTGACTCAGGGAGGGGAGCAGTTCTTC
- TRBJ2-2 - TRBV24-1 CATSKLANTGELFF TGTGCCACCAGTAAACTAGCGAACACCGGGGAGCTGTTTTTT
- TRBJ1-2 few TRBV11-2 CASSFLSDGGYTF TGTGCCAGCAGCTTTTTGAGCGACGGTGGCTACACCTTC